This TCR beta chain was profiled in a study of T cells in localized non-small cell lung cancer. Concerning this clone itself: As yet, its antigen is unknown.

Libraries were prepared by immunoSEQ multiplex PCR; TCRdb keeps only in-frame clonotypes and omits some of them. The sample records about 82,000 clones, over 70% being singletons. Points from the study as a whole: Turning up in adjacent lung were a median around 60 of the top 100 tumor clones. Measurement of T cell clonality placed uninvolved adjacent lung highest, above the level in tumor.

J gave up 5 bases and V 4 bases, and 7 bases lay outside the gene matches. Germline lookup yields CDR1 MRHNA and CDR2 SNTAGT. This CDR3 has 14 residues. The clonotype originates from a man aged 35-75 years with stage II squamous cell lung carcinoma. This specimen consisted of PBMCs, obtained before any cancer treatment. The chain joins TRBV6-4 to TRBJ1-2; 7 bases are shared with TRBD1. In DNA form, the CDR3 reads TGTGCCAGCAGTGCGTCGGGCAGGGGGTATGGCTACACCTTC. This sequence encodes CASSASGRGYGYTF.